This TCR beta chain derives from a study of T cell responses to AZD1222 COVID-19 vaccine. The repertoire was sequenced with immunoSEQ multiplex PCR; TCRdb's copy has only in-frame clones and lacks some. The table lists about 170,000 clones, about 92% of them singletons, with 3.9% in the top ten. The germline gives CDR1 LNHDA, CDR2 SQIVND (reference sequence). V was pared by 5 bases and J by 7 bases, with 6 bases of the junction left unmatched. This CDR3 has 14 amino acids. The genes are TRBV19 and TRBJ2-1; 9 bases line up with TRBD2. Sequenced here: peripheral blood, sampled on day 0 of AZD1222 vaccination. The TCR was taken from an adult in good health. This chain's CDR3 is CASSLRTSENEQFF. CDR3 in DNA: TGTGCCAGTAGTTTGCGGACTAGCGAGAATGAGCAGTTCTTC.